The 22 T cell receptor beta chains listed next were all sequenced from one sample in a study of blood T cell repertoires in COVID-19. Sequenced by immunoSEQ multiplex PCR; TCRdb stores in-frame clones only, minus some. Counted here are 270,000 or so clones, just under 90% occurring once; the ten biggest clones make up 4.1%. The specimen sequenced was PBMCs or T cells enriched from blood (not recorded which). All receptors derive from a woman aged 25 to 39 with acute COVID-19.

The chain has TRBV28 and TRBJ1-2, with 8 positions matching TRBD1. Losses at the gene ends were 4 bases for V and 6 bases for J; bases not matched to a gene: 16. The CDR3 extends over 17 amino acids. In germline, CDR1 is MDHEN, CDR2 SYDVKM. The chain's CDR3 is CASSSAKGQGISDGYTF. CDR3 DNA sequence: TGTGCCAGCAGTTCCGCTAAAGGACAGGGAATATCGGATGGCTACACCTTC.

The chain's CDR3 is CAWRNLDGRNTEAFF. The CDR3 DNA follows: TGTGCCTGGAGGAATCTTGACGGGAGGAACACTGAAGCTTTCTTT. The rearrangement uses TRBV30 and TRBJ1-1; D unclear. The CDR3 is 15 residues long. The germline gives CDR1 GTSNPN, CDR2 SVGIG (reference sequence). V shed 3 bases and J shed 1 base, with 15 bases lying between them.

The chain joins TRBV28 to TRBJ1-1; D not certain. CDR1 is MDHEN, CDR2 SYDVKM, per germline. V gave up 4 bases and J gave up 0 bases, with 6 bases separating them. CDR3 length equals 13 residues. The CDR3 is CASSYGVNTEAFF. The DNA for the CDR3 is TGTGCCAGCAGTTACGGGGTGAACACTGAAGCTTTCTTT.

CDR3 nucleotides: TGTGCCAGCTCACAGACAGGGAAAGACACTGAAGCTTTCTTT. Translation gives CASSQTGKDTEAFF. The chain combines TRBV18 with TRBJ1-1; TRBD1 matches at 7 bases. J was trimmed by 3 bases and V by 4 bases; bases with no gene match: 5. The germline V gene encodes CDR1 KGHSH and CDR2 LQKENI. The CDR3 extends over 14 amino acids.

The CDR3 protein is CASSSLPAGGLGSSYEQYF. In DNA, the CDR3 is TGCGCCAGCAGCTCCCTTCCAGCGGGAGGTCTTGGCAGCTCCTACGAGCAGTACTTC. This chain connects TRBV5-1 to TRBJ2-7; TRBD2 matches at 9 bases. The germline V gene encodes CDR1 SGHRS and CDR2 YFSETQ. CDR3 length equals 19 residues. Unmatched junction bases numbered 16, after V lost 3 bases and J lost 0 bases.

The chain joins TRBV29-1 to TRBJ2-7, with 8 positions matching TRBD1. This CDR3 comprises 12 residues. The trim removed 8 bases at V and 2 bases at J, leaving 5 bases unmatched. The germline CDR1 and CDR2 sequences are SQVTM and ANQGSEA. CDR3 sequence (DNA): TGCAGCCCCCGACAGGGGACCTACGAGCAGTACTTC. It is translated as CSPRQGTYEQYF.

This chain links TRBV4-1 with TRBJ2-7; 7 nucleotides agree with TRBD2. Germline V lookup: CDR1 MGHRA, CDR2 YSYEKL. The ends lost 2 bases at V and 0 bases at J; junction bases unmatched: 7. The CDR3 runs 16 residues. This chain's CDR3 is CASSQRAGSSSYEQYF. CDR3 bases: TGCGCCAGCAGCCAAAGAGCGGGGTCCTCCTCCTACGAGCAGTACTTC.

This clone was seen more than once but under ten times. V gene TRBV27 combines with J gene TRBJ2-7, with 11 nucleotides matching TRBD2. This CDR3 is built from 15 residues. Germline V gene sequence: CDR1 MNHEY, CDR2 SMNVEV (reference sequence). The junction had 1 base not matched to a gene; V was cut back by 0 bases and J by 3 bases. CDR3 bases: TGTGCCAGCAGTTTATCCGGGACTAGCGGCTACGAGCAGTACTTC. As protein: CASSLSGTSGYEQYF.

The chain is built from TRBV4-1 and TRBJ1-4, with 9 bases matching TRBD1. The CDR3 loop spans 14 amino acids. With V trimmed by 4 bases and J by 8 bases, 5 bases remained unmatched. Germline CDR1 reads MGHRA; CDR2 reads YSYEKL. This CDR3 is CASSLTGGGEKLFF. In DNA, the CDR3 is TGCGCCAGCAGCCTAACAGGGGGCGGCGAAAAACTGTTTTTT.

The chain couples TRBV7-9 to TRBJ1-3; 7 bases fit TRBD1. Germline V gene sequence: CDR1 SEHNR, CDR2 FQNEAQ (reference sequence). V trimming: 5 bases; J trimming: 0 bases; junction bases outside the gene matches: 10. This CDR3 comprises 17 residues. The CDR3 DNA follows: TGTGCCAGCAGCCTCACAGGGGTTTCCAACTCTGGAAACACCATATATTTT. This encodes CASSLTGVSNSGNTIYF.

The genes are TRBV5-4 and TRBJ2-2; 9 bases are shared with TRBD2. The CDR3 covers 16 residues. Germline V lookup: CDR1 SGHNT, CDR2 YYREEE (reference sequence). V was pared by 2 bases and J by 6 bases, with 8 bases of the junction left unmatched. CDR3 residues: CASSFGPSGASGELFF. CDR3 sequence (DNA): TGTGCCAGCAGCTTTGGTCCTAGCGGGGCCTCCGGGGAGCTGTTTTTT.

V gene TRBV4-2 combines with J gene TRBJ2-1; D might be TRBD2 (5 bases). Germline values: CDR1 LGHNA, CDR2 YNFKEQ. This CDR3 has 17 amino acids. The ends were cut back, 0 bases at V and 5 bases at J, with 17 bases in the middle. CDR3 coding DNA: TGTGCCAGCAGCCAAGATTGGACTGGCGGTCAGGACAATGAGCAGTTCTTC. It encodes CASSQDWTGGQDNEQFF.

The chain uses TRBV28 and TRBJ2-7; maybe TRBD2 (7 bases). Between the trimmed V and J ends, which lost 5 bases and 6 bases, there was a span of 20 bases. The germline V gene has CDR1 MDHEN and CDR2 SYDVKM. The CDR3 extends over 15 amino acids. CDR3 in amino acids: CASSPLSGGASEQYF. CDR3 nucleotides: TGTGCCAGCAGTCCACTTAGTGGGGGGGCAAGCGAGCAGTACTTC.

The chain links TRBV13 to TRBJ2-1; 8 bases map to TRBD2. With 6 bases clipped from V and 2 bases from J, the junction kept 6 bases outside the gene matches. This CDR3 is 15 amino acids long. Germline lookup yields CDR1 PRHDT and CDR2 FYEKMQ (reference sequence). This CDR3 is CASSRAGLAYNEQFF. In nucleotides, the CDR3 is TGTGCCAGCAGTAGGGCGGGACTAGCCTACAATGAGCAGTTCTTC.

The chain combines TRBV4-1 with TRBJ2-3; D gene ambiguous. Germline CDR1 MGHRA, CDR2 YSYEKL. Trimming shortened V by 1 base and J by 1 base, and 9 bases separated the two germline ends. This CDR3 is 15 amino acids long. In nucleotides, the CDR3 is TGCGCCAGCAGCCAAGTTATAACGGGCACAGATACGCAGTATTTT. Its translation is CASSQVITGTDTQYF.

This clone showed up just once. The rearrangement uses TRBV30 and TRBJ2-7; 10 bases match TRBD2. This CDR3 has 13 amino acids. V lost 6 bases to trimming and J lost 2 bases; unmatched junction nucleotides: 4. From germline, CDR1 is GTSNPN and CDR2 SVGIG (reference sequence). The DNA for the CDR3 is TGTGCCTGCCGAGCGGGAGGGCCCTACGAGCAGTACTTC. It encodes CACRAGGPYEQYF.

This chain joins TRBV6-2 or TRBV6-3 and TRBJ2-1; possibly TRBD2 for D (6 bases). Germline assignment: CDR1 MNHEY and CDR2 SVGEGT. Trimming removed 6 bases from V and 5 bases from J, with 14 bases in between. CDR3 length: 14 residues. CDR3 in DNA: TGTGCCAGCAGCCGCGGGGTCCTAAACAATGAGCAGTTCTTC. It specifies CASSRGVLNNEQFF.

This clone was recorded once. The chain joins TRBV18 to TRBJ1-1; a weak D match, TRBD1 (6 bases). Deletions cut 6 bases from V and 6 bases from J, with 14 bases between. The CDR3 is 13 amino acids. Germline V gives CDR1 KGHSH, CDR2 LQKENI. CDR3 nucleotide sequence: TGTGCCAGCTCGTGGGACATTAACCCTGAAGCTTTCTTT. Residues: CASSWDINPEAFF. The variable domain in full, with the rest retrieved from reference TRBV18 and TRBJ1-1, is NAGVMQNPRHLVRRRGQEARLRCSPMKGHSHVYWYRQLPEEGLKFMVYLQKENIIDESGMPKERFSAEFPKEGPSILRIQQVVRGDSAAYFCASSWDINPEAFFGQGTRLTVV.

This chain uses TRBV5-6 with TRBJ2-5; 15 bases are shared with TRBD2. The CDR3 runs 16 residues. Trimming took 6 bases from V and 4 from J; bases not matched to a gene: 7. Germline assignment: CDR1 SGHDT and CDR2 YYEEEE. The CDR3 reads CASTLGLAGGRETQYF. The CDR3 nucleotides read TGTGCCAGCACCCTGGGACTAGCGGGAGGCCGAGAGACCCAGTACTTC.

This clone came up once. This chain connects TRBV27 to TRBJ2-1; 7 bases agree with TRBD1. After removal of 5 bases from V and 5 bases from J, the junction contained 12 bases not matched to a gene. The CDR3 extends over 16 amino acids. Germline V gene lookup returns CDR1 MNHEY and CDR2 SMNVEV (reference sequence). CDR3 loop: CASSPIRWQGDNEQFF. The CDR3 DNA follows: TGTGCCAGCAGTCCCATCAGGTGGCAGGGGGACAATGAGCAGTTCTTC.

The rearrangement uses TRBV24-1 and TRBJ1-1; 11 nucleotides line up with TRBD1. V lost 8 bases and J lost 2; bases outside the gene matches: 12. The CDR3 length is 17 residues. Germline CDR1 is KGHDR and CDR2 is SFDVKD. CDR3 protein: CATNNPGQGGGNTEAFF. CDR3 DNA: TGTGCCACCAATAACCCGGGACAGGGGGGAGGTAACACTGAAGCTTTCTTT.

This chain links TRBV5-1 with TRBJ2-7; 8 bases are a match to TRBD2. The germline V gene has CDR1 SGHRS and CDR2 YFSETQ. The V segment lost 5 bases and the J segment 5 bases; nucleotides outside the gene matches: 9. The CDR3 contains 14 residues. The CDR3 loop reads CASRDEAGADEQYF. CDR3 in DNA: TGCGCCAGCAGAGACGAAGCGGGAGCAGACGAGCAGTACTTC.